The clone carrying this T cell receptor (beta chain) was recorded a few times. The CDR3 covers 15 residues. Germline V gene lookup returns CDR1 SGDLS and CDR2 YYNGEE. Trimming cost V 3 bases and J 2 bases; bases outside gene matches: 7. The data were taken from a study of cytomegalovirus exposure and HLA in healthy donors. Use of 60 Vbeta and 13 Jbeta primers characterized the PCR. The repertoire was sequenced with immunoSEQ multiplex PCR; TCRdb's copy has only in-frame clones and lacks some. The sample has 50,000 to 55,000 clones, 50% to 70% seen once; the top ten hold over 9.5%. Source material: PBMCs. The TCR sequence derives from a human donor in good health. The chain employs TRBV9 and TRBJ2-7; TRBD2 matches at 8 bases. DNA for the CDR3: TGTGCCAGCAGCGCGAGCGGGGGAACCACCTACGAGCAGTACTTC. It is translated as CASSASGGTTYEQYF.